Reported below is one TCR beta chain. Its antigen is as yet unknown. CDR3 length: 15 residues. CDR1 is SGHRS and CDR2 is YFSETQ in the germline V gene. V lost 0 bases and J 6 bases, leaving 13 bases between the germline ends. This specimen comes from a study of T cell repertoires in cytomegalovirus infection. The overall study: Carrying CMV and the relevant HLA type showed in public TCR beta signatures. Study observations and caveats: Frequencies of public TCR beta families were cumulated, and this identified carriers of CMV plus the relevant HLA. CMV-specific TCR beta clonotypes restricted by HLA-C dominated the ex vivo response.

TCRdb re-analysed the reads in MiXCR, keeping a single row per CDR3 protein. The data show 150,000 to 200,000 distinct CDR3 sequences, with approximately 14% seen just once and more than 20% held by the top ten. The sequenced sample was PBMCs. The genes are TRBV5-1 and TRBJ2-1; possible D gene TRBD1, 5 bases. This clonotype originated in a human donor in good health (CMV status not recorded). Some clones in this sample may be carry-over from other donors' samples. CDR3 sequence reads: CASSLEQGHGNEQFF. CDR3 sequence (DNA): TGCGCCAGCAGCTTGGAGCAGGGCCACGGCAATGAGCAGTTCTTC.